What follows are 18 T cell receptor beta chains derived from one specimen sequenced in a study of preoperative IRX-2 immunotherapy in early breast cancer (dated by TCRdb to the late 2010s). The meaning of the sample's treatment or condition label: preoperative locoregional IRX-2 cytokine immunotherapy. The library was generated by the immunoSEQ multiplex PCR assay. TCRdb retrieved this table from immuneACCESS and kept in-frame rearrangements only. Not all clones are present; in checked studies, unresolved V genes account for under half, and no reason is known for the remainder. Across this sample there are approximately 26,000 clones, with roughly 80% seen only once. Approximately 6.6% of the sample goes to the ten largest clones. The sample was lymph node tissue, taken after IRX-2 immunotherapy. The receptors were gathered from a human donor with breast cancer.

The gene calls are TRBV6-8 and TRBJ1-1; D gene uncertain. The CDR3 has 15 residues. In germline, CDR1 is MNHGY, CDR2 SAAAGT. The V gene lost 9 bases and the J gene lost 0 bases, with 17 bases spanning the gap. The CDR3 sequence: CASRRSDRLNTEAFF. CDR3 sequence (DNA): TGTGCCAGTCGGCGGTCGGACCGATTGAACACTGAAGCTTTCTTT.

This clone was counted between two and nine times. This chain uses TRBV19 with TRBJ1-2; 9 bases match TRBD1. The germline V gene encodes CDR1 LNHDA and CDR2 SQIVND (reference sequence). V lost 6 bases and J lost 2; bases outside the gene matches: 10. The CDR3 contains 16 residues. The CDR3 DNA sequence: TGTGCCAGTAGCCCCTCCGGGACAGGGCTAAACTATGGCTACACCTTC. It specifies CASSPSGTGLNYGYTF. Filled out from reference TRBV19 and TRBJ1-2, the complete variable domain reads DGGITQSPKYLFRKEGQNVTLSCEQNLNHDAMYWYRQDPGQGLRLIYYSQIVNDFQKGDIAEGYSVSREKKESFPLTVTSAQKNPTAFYLCASSPSGTGLNYGYTFGSGTRLTVV.

This sequence joins TRBV12-5 and TRBJ2-1, with D possibly being TRBD2 (6 bases). The CDR3 extends over 16 amino acids. Germline CDR1 reads LGHNT; CDR2 reads FRNRAP. For the CDR3, the DNA is TGTGCCACCCGTTTTGGGTTGGCTAGCGCCTACAATGAGCAGTTCTTC. It translates to CATRFGLASAYNEQFF.

This rearrangement joins TRBV9 to TRBJ2-7, with 7 bases fitting TRBD2. This CDR3 is 16 amino acids long. The germline V gene encodes CDR1 SGDLS and CDR2 YYNGEE. V lost 5 bases to trimming and J lost 6 bases; unmatched junction nucleotides: 17. The CDR3 region is CASSLNVGGPGFEQYF. CDR3 bases: TGTGCCAGCAGTTTAAACGTGGGAGGGCCAGGATTCGAGCAGTACTTC. The full variable domain, in which reference TRBV9 and TRBJ2-7 provide the parts outside the CDR3, is DSGVTQTPKHLITATGQRVTLRCSPRSGDLSVYWYQQSLDQGLQFLIQYYNGEERAKGNILERFSAQQFPDLHSELNLSSLELGDSALYFCASSLNVGGPGFEQYFGPGTRLTVT.

This sequence joins TRBV29-1 and TRBJ2-3, with D tentatively TRBD1 (6 bases). The germline gives CDR1 SQVTM, CDR2 ANQGSEA. The V end lost 3 bases, the J end lost 3 bases, and 7 bases lay between the germline ends. This CDR3 has 12 amino acids. DNA of the CDR3: TGCAGCGTTGATCAGGGGACAGATACGCAGTATTTT. This codes for CSVDQGTDTQYF.

This chain connects TRBV15 to TRBJ2-1, with D perhaps given as TRBD1 or TRBD2 (6 bases each). Trimming pared 8 bases from V and 7 bases from J, leaving 21 bases between. The germline V gene has CDR1 LNHNV and CDR2 YYDKDF (reference sequence). This CDR3 is built from 15 residues. The DNA of the CDR3 is TGTGCCACCGCGGGGAGATGGGACACAGTAAATGAGCAGTTCTTC. Protein sequence: CATAGRWDTVNEQFF.

This clone was observed a single time. The chain recombines TRBV19 with TRBJ2-1, with TRBD1 identical over 7 bases. The CDR3 has 16 amino acids. The V gene's germline CDR1 is LNHDA and CDR2 SQIVND (reference sequence). J lost 5 bases, V lost 5 bases, and 12 bases had no gene match. CDR3 bases: TGTGCCAGTAGTGCCTCGACAGGGAGCCTTGACAATGAGCAGTTCTTC. Encoded protein: CASSASTGSLDNEQFF. Full variable domain (remainder filled in from reference TRBV19 and TRBJ2-1): DGGITQSPKYLFRKEGQNVTLSCEQNLNHDAMYWYRQDPGQGLRLIYYSQIVNDFQKGDIAEGYSVSREKKESFPLTVTSAQKNPTAFYLCASSASTGSLDNEQFFGPGTRLTVL.

In DNA, the CDR3 is TGCGCCAGCAGCTTGGCCCCAGGACAGGCCTACGAGCAGTACTTC. It translates to CASSLAPGQAYEQYF. V usage is TRBV5-1 and J usage is TRBJ2-7, with TRBD1 matching over 7 bases. V lost 0 bases, J lost 2 bases, and 5 bases stayed unmatched. From germline, CDR1 is SGHRS and CDR2 YFSETQ. The CDR3 consists of 15 residues. The full variable domain, with the rest looked up from reference TRBV5-1 and TRBJ2-7, is KAGVTQTPRYLIKTRGQQVTLSCSPISGHRSVSWYQQTPGQGLQFLFEYFSETQRNKGNFPGRFSGRQFSNSRSEMNVSTLELGDSALYLCASSLAPGQAYEQYFGPGTRLTVT.

This clone came up a few times. One end of the junction is discordant with germline, which a read error may explain. The V call is TRBV6-8, the J call TRBJ2-1; D remains ambiguous. Germline CDR1 MNHGY, CDR2 SAAAGT. The CDR3 loop spans 12 amino acids. The CDR3 is CAISPGPNEQFF. The CDR3 nucleotides read TGTGCCATCAGTCCTGGGCCGAATGAGCAGTTCTTC.

The table lists this clone with a few counts. The chain uses TRBV11-3 and TRBJ2-7; D ambiguous. Trimming left V 5 bases short and J 7 bases short, with 18 bases between. From germline, CDR1 is SGHNT and CDR2 YENEEA. CDR3 length equals 14 residues. CDR3: CASSLLGSLGEQYF. As DNA, the CDR3 is TGTGCCAGCAGCCTCCTGGGCAGCCTGGGGGAGCAGTACTTC.

This clone was counted only a few times. The rearrangement uses TRBV18 and TRBJ1-1, with a tentative D call TRBD1 (6 bases). V was trimmed by 7 bases and J by 5 bases, leaving 14 bases between them. CDR1 and CDR2 from the germline V gene are KGHSH and LQKENI. This CDR3 has 13 amino acids. The CDR3 DNA reads as TGTGCCAGCTTACCCAGGGGAGGAACTGAAGCTTTCTTT. This gives the protein CASLPRGGTEAFF.

The chain recombines TRBV7-8 with TRBJ1-1, with D tentatively TRBD1 (6 bases). The CDR3 is 15 residues long. Germline loops: CDR1 SGHVS, CDR2 FQNEAQ. V lost 5 bases to trimming and J lost 0 bases, with 13 bases between them. The CDR3 nucleotides read TGTGCCAGCAGCGGAGAGAACAGGGTGAACACTGAAGCTTTCTTT. This codes for CASSGENRVNTEAFF.

The chain is built from TRBV5-1 and TRBJ2-5; 11 nucleotides agree with TRBD1. This CDR3 is 17 amino acids long. Per the germline V gene, CDR1 is SGHRS and CDR2 is YFSETQ. Unmatched junction bases numbered 9, after V lost 4 bases and J lost 1 base. CDR3 sequence reads: CASSLTGTGGLQETQYF. The CDR3 DNA sequence: TGCGCCAGCAGCCTCACCGGGACAGGGGGACTCCAAGAGACCCAGTACTTC. The whole variable domain, remainder taken from reference TRBV5-1 and TRBJ2-5, is KAGVTQTPRYLIKTRGQQVTLSCSPISGHRSVSWYQQTPGQGLQFLFEYFSETQRNKGNFPGRFSGRQFSNSRSEMNVSTLELGDSALYLCASSLTGTGGLQETQYFGPGTRLLVL.

This rearrangement joins TRBV18 to TRBJ2-7; D is uncertain. The CDR3 spans 13 residues. Trimming shortened V by 3 bases and J by 7 bases, and 13 bases separated the two germline ends. Germline V gene data show CDR1 as KGHSH and CDR2 as LQKENI. The CDR3 DNA follows: TGTGCCAGCTCACCTACAGATGAAGGGGAGCAGTACTTC. This codes for CASSPTDEGEQYF.

This rearrangement joins TRBV10-1 to TRBJ1-2; the D is unclear. V dropped 5 bases and J dropped 8 bases, with 15 bases sitting between them. CDR3 size: 13 residues. Germline values: CDR1 WNHNN, CDR2 SYGVQD (reference sequence). CDR3 loop: CASSLEGDRGYTF. Here the CDR3 DNA reads TGCGCCAGCAGTTTAGAGGGCGATCGGGGCTACACCTTC.

This chain joins TRBV11-3 and TRBJ2-7; TRBD1 matches at 11 bases. The CDR3 extends over 15 amino acids. V dropped 5 bases and J dropped 0; count of bases not matched to a gene: 3. The germline V gene has CDR1 SGHNT and CDR2 YENEEA. CDR3 residues: CASSRGQGVSYEQYF. The CDR3 nucleotides read TGTGCCAGCAGCCGGGGACAGGGGGTCTCCTACGAGCAGTACTTC. Full variable domain (rest looked up from reference TRBV11-3 and TRBJ2-7): EAGVVQSPRYKIIEKKQPVAFWCNPISGHNTLYWYLQNLGQGPELLIRYENEEAVDDSQLPKDRFSAERLKGVDSTLKIQPAELGDSAVYLCASSRGQGVSYEQYFGPGTRLTVT.

In DNA, the CDR3 is TGTGCCTGCCAGGACAGGACGCGCTGGAAGCAGTACTTC. Translating gives CACQDRTRWKQYF. The V and J genes are TRBV30 and TRBJ2-7; TRBD1 agrees at 7 bases. This CDR3 is built from 13 residues. Germline CDR1 is GTSNPN and CDR2 is SVGIG (reference sequence). J lost 8 bases, V lost 6 bases, and 13 bases had no gene match. Full variable domain (remainder filled in from reference TRBV30 and TRBJ2-7): SQTIHQWPATLVQPVGSPLSLECTVEGTSNPNLYWYRQAAGRGLQLLFYSVGIGQISSEVPQNLSASRPQDRQFILSSKKLLLSDSGFYLCACQDRTRWKQYFGPGTRLTVT.

CDR3 DNA: TGTGCCAGCAGCCGGACTAGCGGGTTCTACGAGCAGTACTTC. Amino acid sequence: CASSRTSGFYEQYF. V gene TRBV7-6 combines with J gene TRBJ2-7; 11 bases align to TRBD2. This CDR3 has 14 residues. V lost 5 bases to trimming and J lost 3 bases; unmatched junction nucleotides: 3. Looked up from germline, CDR1 is SGHVS and CDR2 is FNYEAQ.